A single sample gave rise to the 30 T cell receptor beta chains below, sequenced in a study of persistence of HIV-infected CD4 T cells. Cells were stimulated with overlapping HIV-1 Gag 15-mer peptides. CD40L-negative CD69-negative CD45RO-high memory CD4+ T cells were sorted as populations depleted of antigen-responding cells. The libraries were made with immunoSEQ version 4 in survey mode. Profiling relied on immunoSEQ multiplex PCR, and the TCRdb table lists in-frame clones only, not all of them. The table lists approximately 32,000 clones, 82% of them singletons. For these TCRs, the target antigens are not known. Specimen: CD4+ T cells sorted from PBMCs after approximately 20-hour stimulation, collected from a patient who received antiretroviral therapy. Receptors were obtained from an adult woman with HIV who was CMV-seropositive.

The chain links TRBV21-1 to TRBJ2-1; TRBD1, as called in the table, went unchecked against the DNA. TRBV21-1 is a listed pseudogene. The CDR3 has 14 residues. CDR3 bases: TGTGCCCCCTATTGGACAGCCTCCTACAATGAGCAGTTCTTC. Its protein is CAPYWTASYNEQFF.

The chain joins TRBV19 to TRBJ2-3, with D perhaps matching TRBD2 (6 bases). Per the germline V gene, CDR1 is LNHDA and CDR2 is SQIVND (reference sequence). This CDR3 is built from 14 residues. Deletions cut 7 bases from V and 0 bases from J, with 11 bases between. The CDR3 sequence: CASTWDLSTDTQYF. For the CDR3, the DNA is TGTGCCAGTACCTGGGACTTAAGCACAGATACGCAGTATTTT.

This clone showed up just once. The genes are TRBV18 and TRBJ2-3, with a possible D match to TRBD2 (6 bases). Between the trimmed V and J ends, which lost 3 bases and 7 bases, there was a span of 20 bases. CDR1 and CDR2 (germline): KGHSH, LQKENI. This CDR3 contains 16 residues. Here the CDR3 reads CASSPALSGHGNTQYF. Here the CDR3 DNA reads TGTGCCAGCTCACCGGCGCTTAGCGGACATGGGAATACGCAGTATTTT.

V is TRBV2 and J is TRBJ1-1; a weak D match, TRBD1 (6 bases). Germline V gene lookup returns CDR1 SNHLY and CDR2 FYNNEI. V was clipped by 6 bases and J by 0 bases, with 8 bases between them. The CDR3 is 13 amino acids. The CDR3 coding sequence is TGTGCCAGCAGCGGGGACATGAACACTGAAGCTTTCTTT. This encodes CASSGDMNTEAFF.

The CDR3 DNA follows: TGTGCCAGTAGTACAAAGAAGATGAACACTGAAGCTTTCTTT. Translated: CASSTKKMNTEAFF. V usage is TRBV19 and J usage is TRBJ1-1; D unclear. Trimming stripped 4 bases from V and 0 bases from J, with 9 bases between. Germline CDR1 reads LNHDA; CDR2 reads SQIVND (reference sequence). The CDR3 loop spans 14 amino acids.

The chain has TRBV7-2 and TRBJ1-2, with D possibly TRBD1 on 6 matching bases. Trimming pared 6 bases from V and 4 bases from J, leaving 18 bases between. CDR1 SGHTA and CDR2 FQGNSA come from the germline V gene. The CDR3 is 15 residues long. Here the CDR3 reads CASSFQPGAIYGYTF. CDR3 DNA sequence: TGTGCCAGCAGTTTCCAACCGGGGGCGATCTATGGCTACACCTTC.

The genes are TRBV2 and TRBJ1-2; tentative D call: TRBD1 (5 bases). Germline V gene lookup returns CDR1 SNHLY and CDR2 FYNNEI. This CDR3 contains 13 residues. Trimming removed 0 bases at V and 3 bases at J, with 5 bases between. The CDR3 nucleotides read TGTGCCAGCAGTGAAGCGGGGGACTATGGCTACACCTTC. It codes for CASSEAGDYGYTF.

The CDR3 region is CASSQQGYKLFF. For the CDR3, the DNA is TGTGCCAGCAGTCAACAGGGTTACAAACTGTTTTTT. The chain is built from TRBV6-5 and TRBJ1-4, with a tentative D call TRBD1 (6 bases). Trimming stripped 5 bases from V and 11 bases from J, with 12 bases between. Germline values: CDR1 MNHEY, CDR2 SVGAGI. CDR3 length: 12 amino acids.

The V gene is TRBV15, the J gene TRBJ1-5; no firm D call. The CDR3 totals 15 residues. The germline V gene has CDR1 LNHNV and CDR2 YYDKDF (reference sequence). V lost 0 bases to trimming and J lost 4 bases, with 10 bases between them. CDR3 residues: CATSRDIGRNQPQHF. In DNA, the CDR3 is TGTGCCACCAGCAGAGATATTGGCAGAAATCAGCCCCAGCATTTT.

The chain links TRBV4-1 to TRBJ2-3, with a tentative D call TRBD2 (5 bases). Germline values: CDR1 MGHRA, CDR2 YSYEKL. Trimming cost V 4 bases and J 0 bases, with 14 bases left between them. This CDR3 is 16 amino acids long. Here the CDR3 reads CASSLSGLPSTDTQYF. The CDR3 coding sequence is TGCGCCAGCAGCCTGAGCGGACTTCCTAGCACAGATACGCAGTATTTT.

The chain uses TRBV30 and TRBJ1-5; TRBD1 might be the D (5 bases). The length of the CDR3 is 17 residues. Germline V gene sequence: CDR1 GTSNPN, CDR2 SVGIG (reference sequence). Trimming took off 1 base at V and 7 bases at J, with 23 bases between the two ends. The CDR3 spells CAWSGHNPRKGRQPQHF. The CDR3 DNA reads as TGTGCCTGGAGTGGACACAACCCTAGGAAGGGGCGGCAGCCCCAGCATTTT.

J is TRBJ2-1 and V is TRBV7-8; 11 positions agree with TRBD2. Trimming took 0 bases from V and 7 from J; bases not matched to a gene: 5. The CDR3 spans 16 residues. Looked up from germline, CDR1 is SGHVS and CDR2 is FQNEAQ. The CDR3 is CASSLAGTSGWNEQFF. The CDR3 nucleotides read TGTGCCAGCAGCTTAGCCGGGACTAGCGGTTGGAATGAGCAGTTCTTC.

The V call is TRBV23-1, the J call TRBJ1-1; D may be TRBD1 (5 bases). TRBV23-1 is sorted into the ORF group, with uncertain function. The CDR3 spans 16 residues. V lost 7 bases to trimming and J lost 3 bases, with 21 bases between them. The CDR3 DNA reads as TGCGCCAGCATCTCAATCTTTAGGGGAGGGCACACTGAAGCTTTCTTT. It specifies CASISIFRGGHTEAFF.

V and J are TRBV20-1 and TRBJ2-1; no clear D gene. Deletions cut 3 bases from V and 3 bases from J, with 18 bases between. Per germline, CDR1 DFQATT and CDR2 SNEGSKA (reference sequence). The CDR3 is made up of 16 amino acids. For the CDR3, the DNA is TGCAGTGCTAGTCAACGGCGGCTAGTTTTCTACAATGAGCAGTTCTTC. This encodes CSASQRRLVFYNEQFF.

This rearrangement joins TRBV2 to TRBJ2-7, with 8 positions matching TRBD2. This CDR3 region has 15 residues. V gave up 7 bases and J gave up 5 bases; unmatched junction bases: 13. The germline V gene encodes CDR1 SNHLY and CDR2 FYNNEI. CDR3 coding DNA: TGTGCCAGCAATCCAATCGTCGGGAGGGTAGACGAGCAGTACTTC. This codes for CASNPIVGRVDEQYF.

The chain couples TRBV19 to TRBJ1-4; 8 nucleotides match TRBD1. CDR3 length equals 14 residues. Per the germline V gene, CDR1 is LNHDA and CDR2 is SQIVND (reference sequence). Trimming removed 6 bases from V and 12 bases from J; junction bases left unmatched: 12. The DNA for the CDR3 is TGTGCCAGTAGATCAGGGGGCGCGGAAAAGGAACTGTTTTTT. Translating gives CASRSGGAEKELFF.

The chain carries TRBV12-3 or TRBV12-4 and TRBJ1-5; D call uncertain. The CDR3 sequence is 13 residues long. V lost 3 bases, J lost 4 bases, and 7 bases lay in between. The CDR3 here is CASSFEQNQPQHF. CDR3 in DNA: TGTGCCAGCAGTTTTGAACAGAATCAGCCCCAGCATTTT.

The chain has TRBV28 and TRBJ1-2; 7 bases map to TRBD1. Germline CDR1 MDHEN, CDR2 SYDVKM. V dropped 8 bases and J dropped 1; count of bases not matched to a gene: 7. CDR3 length: 14 amino acids. The CDR3, as DNA: TGTGCCAGCGAGGGGGCTCCATATAACTATGGCTACACCTTC. It translates to CASEGAPYNYGYTF.

The gene calls are TRBV29-1 and TRBJ1-1; a weak D match, TRBD1 (5 bases). The CDR3 sequence is 13 residues long. The germline V and J ends were trimmed by 5 bases and 5 bases, with 15 bases remaining between them. CDR1 SQVTM and CDR2 ANQGSEA come from the germline V gene. This CDR3 reads CSVSGYEGTEAFF. In DNA, the CDR3 is TGCAGCGTTTCGGGGTATGAGGGGACTGAAGCTTTCTTT.

The chain is built from TRBV5-1 and TRBJ1-2; D gene ambiguous. V was shortened by 4 bases and J by 2 bases, with 12 bases between the two germline ends. The CDR3 extends over 14 amino acids. Germline values: CDR1 SGHRS, CDR2 YFSETQ. CDR3 coding DNA: TGCGCCAGCAGCCCTAACGATTTCAACTATGGCTACACCTTC. It translates to CASSPNDFNYGYTF. The full variable domain, its missing parts supplied by reference TRBV5-1 and TRBJ1-2, is KAGVTQTPRYLIKTRGQQVTLSCSPISGHRSVSWYQQTPGQGLQFLFEYFSETQRNKGNFPGRFSGRQFSNSRSEMNVSTLELGDSALYLCASSPNDFNYGYTFGSGTRLTVV.

The rearrangement links TRBV24-1 to TRBJ2-5; the D is unclear. CDR1 and CDR2 from the germline V gene are KGHDR and SFDVKD. Deletions cut 3 bases from V and 4 bases from J, with 5 bases between. The CDR3 sequence is 12 residues long. The CDR3 bases are TGTGCCACCAGTGATGGCAGAGAGACCCAGTACTTC. Its translation: CATSDGRETQYF.

V gene TRBV19 combines with J gene TRBJ1-1, with 8 nucleotides matching TRBD1. With V trimmed by 5 bases and J by 1 base, 6 bases remained unmatched. The CDR3 is made up of 15 amino acids. Germline CDR1 is LNHDA and CDR2 is SQIVND (reference sequence). CDR3 coding DNA: TGTGCCAGTAGTTCGGGACAGGAAAAGAACACTGAAGCTTTCTTT. Translated: CASSSGQEKNTEAFF.

This sequence joins TRBV27 and TRBJ2-1; the match to TRBD2 covers 9 bases. CDR1 is MNHEY, CDR2 SMNVEV, per germline (reference sequence). This CDR3 has 15 residues. The V gene end was trimmed by 3 bases and the J gene end by 7 bases; junction bases not matched to a gene: 7. In DNA, the CDR3 is TGTGCCAGCAGTTTTATGGCGGGAGGGATTAATGAGCAGTTCTTC. It is translated as CASSFMAGGINEQFF.

Here the CDR3 DNA reads TGTGCCAGCAGCCGCAGGGGAGAAGCTTTCTTT. Its translation is CASSRRGEAFF. This chain connects TRBV7-2 to TRBJ1-1; D is possibly TRBD1 (6 bases). Between the trimmed V and J ends, which lost 5 bases and 8 bases, there was a span of 9 bases. CDR3 size: 11 residues. Per germline, CDR1 SGHTA and CDR2 FQGNSA. The full variable domain, rest sourced from reference TRBV7-2 and TRBJ1-1, is GAGVSQSPSNKVTEKGKDVELRCDPISGHTALYWYRQSLGQGLEFLIYFQGNSAPDKSGLPSDRFSAERTGGSVSTLTIQRTQQEDSAVYLCASSRRGEAFFGQGTRLTVV.

The chain recombines TRBV3-1 (or the pseudogene TRBV3-2) with TRBJ1-2; D not certain. Trimming shortened V by 3 bases and J by 5 bases, and 10 bases separated the two germline ends. The CDR3 extends over 13 amino acids. CDR1 and CDR2 (germline): LGHDT, YNNKEL (reference sequence). The CDR3 sequence is CASSQMEGYGYTF. In nucleotides, the CDR3 is TGTGCCAGCAGCCAGATGGAAGGGTATGGCTACACCTTC.

The V and J genes are TRBV2 and TRBJ2-7; 8 nucleotides agree with TRBD1. The germline V gene has CDR1 SNHLY and CDR2 FYNNEI. J lost 1 base, V lost 6 bases, and 8 bases had no gene match. The CDR3 is 15 residues long. This CDR3 is CASSPWTGLSYEQYF. CDR3 DNA: TGTGCCAGCAGCCCCTGGACAGGGCTTTCCTACGAGCAGTACTTC. Drawing the rest from reference TRBV2 and TRBJ2-7, the complete variable domain is EPEVTQTPSHQVTQMGQEVILRCVPISNHLYFYWYRQILGQKVEFLVSFYNNEISEKSEIFDDQFSVERPDGSNFTLKIRSTKLEDSAMYFCASSPWTGLSYEQYFGPGTRLTVT.

The rearrangement uses TRBV6-1 and TRBJ1-2; possible D gene TRBD1, 6 bases. Per germline, CDR1 MNHNS and CDR2 SASEGT. The CDR3 sequence is 14 residues long. V was clipped by 2 bases and J by 4 bases, with 11 bases between them. The CDR3 spells CASSERGASYGYTF. CDR3 nucleotides: TGTGCCAGCAGTGAAAGGGGGGCCAGCTATGGCTACACCTTC.

The V gene is TRBV12-3 or TRBV12-4, the J gene TRBJ1-1, with D uncertain. V lost 5 bases, J lost 7 bases, and 14 bases lay in between. CDR3 size: 13 residues. CDR3 sequence reads: CASSTGQAYEAFF. Here the CDR3 DNA reads TGTGCCAGCAGTACTGGGCAGGCCTATGAAGCTTTCTTT.

The chain joins TRBV28 to TRBJ2-5, with 9 bases aligning to TRBD1. CDR1 and CDR2 from the germline V gene are MDHEN and SYDVKM. The V segment lost 4 bases and the J segment 5 bases; nucleotides outside the gene matches: 8. The CDR3 has 15 amino acids. In nucleotides, the CDR3 is TGTGCCAGCAGTTATGGGGGACAGGGAATGGAGACCCAGTACTTC. Protein: CASSYGGQGMETQYF.

This chain links TRBV18 with TRBJ2-4; TRBD1 agrees at 10 bases. Germline trimming cut 4 bases from V and 0 bases from J; bases unmatched to any gene: 9. The CDR3 runs 18 residues. CDR1 and CDR2 (germline): KGHSH, LQKENI. The CDR3 DNA is TGTGCCAGCTCACTTGGGACAGGGGCTGATGTAGCCAAAAACATTCAGTACTTC. This translates into CASSLGTGADVAKNIQYF.